What follows are 22 T cell receptor beta chains derived from one specimen sequenced in a study of Graves' ophthalmopathy and Graves' hyperthyroidism. The authors amplified TCR beta CDR3 regions from RNA transcripts. Following a first-round RT-PCR that used HTBI primers, a second-round multiplex PCR was carried out. In TCRdb, the multiplex PCR reads were re-called with MiXCR into one record per CDR3 protein. The data contain 400,000 to 450,000 distinct CDR3 sequences, roughly 21% of them singletons. The sample taken for sequencing was peripheral blood. The receptor set was obtained from a woman younger than 35 with stable Graves' hyperthyroidism.

This clonotype is a singleton in its sample. The gene calls are TRBV18 and TRBJ2-2, with a possible D match to TRBD2 (6 bases). In germline, CDR1 is KGHSH, CDR2 LQKENI. V lost 5 bases, J lost 0 bases, and 13 bases lay in between. CDR3 length: 16 residues. CDR3: CASSSRRDSNTGELFF. The DNA of the CDR3 is TGTGCCAGCTCATCAAGGCGGGACTCGAACACCGGGGAGCTGTTTTTT.

This clonotype was seen more than once but under ten times. This chain uses TRBV12-3 or TRBV12-4 with TRBJ1-5; D is unresolved. There are 13 residues in the CDR3. Trimming left V 2 bases short and J 6 bases short, with 8 bases between. CDR3 bases: TGTGCCAGCAGTTTAACCCTGGGTCAGCCCCAGCATTTT. It translates to CASSLTLGQPQHF.

There are many counts of this clonotype. V is TRBV20-1 and J is TRBJ2-7; 10 bases are a match to TRBD1. The J segment lost 0 bases and the V segment lost 5 bases, leaving 13 bases of the junction unmatched. CDR3 size: 17 residues. Looked up from germline, CDR1 is DFQATT and CDR2 is SNEGSKA (reference sequence). The CDR3 spells CSAQHPARQGASYEQYF. For the CDR3, the DNA is TGCAGTGCTCAGCACCCCGCTCGACAGGGGGCCTCCTACGAGCAGTACTTC.

In regard to this clonotype: At one boundary the junction diverges from the germline segment, which might be a read error. The chain is built from TRBV5-1 and TRBJ1-1; D not certain. The germline V gene has CDR1 SGHRS and CDR2 YFSETQ. The CDR3 is made up of 14 amino acids. CDR3: CASSLGGAHTEACF. CDR3 bases: TGCGCCAGCAGCTTGGGGGGTGCGCACACTGAAGCTTGCTTT.

In its sample, this clonotype was seen many times. DNA of the CDR3: TGTGCCAGCAGCCCGGGACTCATGGGCCAAGAGACCCAGTACTTC. It specifies CASSPGLMGQETQYF. The gene calls are TRBV7-3 and TRBJ2-5, with a possible D match to TRBD2 (6 bases). Germline CDR1 SGHTA, CDR2 FQGTGA. Trimming stripped 5 bases from V and 1 base from J, with 14 bases between. This CDR3 comprises 15 residues. Looking up the rest from reference TRBV7-3 and TRBJ2-5 gives the full variable domain: GAGVSQTPSNKVTEKGKYVELRCDPISGHTALYWYRQSLGQGPEFLIYFQGTGAADDSGLPNDRFFAVRPEGSVSTLKIQRTERGDSAVYLCASSPGLMGQETQYFGPGTRLLVL.

There are many counts of this clonotype. This chain links TRBV6-1 with TRBJ2-3; TRBD2 agrees at 7 bases. The germline V gene has CDR1 MNHNS and CDR2 SASEGT. The CDR3 runs 13 residues. Unmatched junction bases numbered 9, after V lost 8 bases and J lost 7 bases. CDR3 in amino acids: CASDRDYHNTQYF. The CDR3 DNA reads TGTGCCAGCGACCGGGACTACCACAATACGCAGTATTTT.

In DNA form, the CDR3 reads TGTGCCAGCAGTTACGACAGGGGCGACAATCAGCCCCAGCATTTT. Translation gives CASSYDRGDNQPQHF. This chain uses TRBV6-2 or TRBV6-3 with TRBJ1-5; 8 nucleotides agree with TRBD1. V was clipped by 2 bases and J by 3 bases; unmatched bases: 3. The germline CDR1 and CDR2 sequences are MNHEY and SVGEGT. The CDR3 runs 15 residues.

The sample holds many counts of this clonotype. The V gene is TRBV12-3 or TRBV12-4, the J gene TRBJ1-1; possible D gene TRBD1, 5 bases. CDR3 size: 15 residues. The ends were cut back, 5 bases at V and 0 bases at J, with 13 bases in the middle. The CDR3 loop is CASSPWTDMNTEAFF. CDR3 coding DNA: TGTGCCAGCAGTCCTTGGACGGACATGAACACTGAAGCTTTCTTT.

This clonotype was seen repeatedly, ten times or more. This chain joins TRBV4-3 and TRBJ2-5; D perhaps matches TRBD2 (6 bases). V lost 4 bases and J 3 bases, leaving 9 bases between the germline ends. The CDR3 loop spans 13 amino acids. Germline V gene sequence: CDR1 LGHNA, CDR2 YSLEER. The CDR3 bases are TGCGCCAGCAGCCCGGGACTCAAAGAGACCCAGTACTTC. Protein sequence: CASSPGLKETQYF.

This clonotype has a single count. The chain recombines TRBV27 with TRBJ2-7; weak D call: TRBD2 (6 bases). V was pared by 5 bases and J by 3 bases, with 14 bases between. This CDR3 comprises 14 residues. CDR1 and CDR2 (germline): MNHEY, SMNVEV (reference sequence). The CDR3 is CASSRGLRFYEQYF. CDR3 coding DNA: TGTGCCAGCAGTAGGGGACTGAGGTTCTACGAGCAGTACTTC.

This clonotype was recorded many times. The rearrangement joins TRBV5-1 to TRBJ1-1; D gene unclear. The V and J ends lost 0 bases and 0 bases respectively, with 9 bases between them. The CDR3 totals 15 residues. Looked up from germline, CDR1 is SGHRS and CDR2 is YFSETQ. This CDR3 is CASSLDPGMNTEAFF. As DNA, the CDR3 is TGCGCCAGCAGCTTGGACCCAGGAATGAACACTGAAGCTTTCTTT.

This clonotype has at least ten counts. The V call is TRBV4-2, the J call TRBJ2-7; 9 positions match TRBD1. Trimming cost V 1 base and J 3 bases; bases outside gene matches: 7. This CDR3 comprises 16 residues. Germline CDR1 reads LGHNA; CDR2 reads YNFKEQ. In nucleotides, the CDR3 is TGTGCCAGCAGCCAAGCCTCGGGACAGGGATTCTACGAGCAGTACTTC. This translates into CASSQASGQGFYEQYF.

This clonotype was found many times. V usage is TRBV20-1 and J usage is TRBJ1-5; TRBD1 matches at 9 bases. The CDR3 has 14 amino acids. Per the germline V gene, CDR1 is DFQATT and CDR2 is SNEGSKA (reference sequence). V was pared by 2 bases and J by 5 bases, with 4 bases of the junction left unmatched. The CDR3 nucleotides read TGCAGTGCTAGATCTGGGACAGGGTATCAGCCCCAGCATTTT. This sequence encodes CSARSGTGYQPQHF.

Only a few counts were recorded for this clonotype. The rearrangement links TRBV20-1 to TRBJ2-7; D is perhaps TRBD2 (5 bases). The CDR3 totals 14 residues. V lost 5 bases, J lost 0 bases, and 14 bases lay in between. CDR1 and CDR2 from the germline V gene are DFQATT and SNEGSKA (reference sequence). CDR3 loop: CSASRPGGSYEQYF. The CDR3 nucleotides read TGCAGTGCTTCCCGACCCGGAGGCTCCTACGAGCAGTACTTC.

V gene TRBV6-5 combines with J gene TRBJ1-1; 7 bases are a match to TRBD1. Germline-derived CDR1 and CDR2 are MNHEY and SVGAGI. This CDR3 is built from 14 residues. The V gene end was trimmed by 2 bases and the J gene end by 8 bases; junction bases not matched to a gene: 8. The CDR3 sequence: CASSYPTTGSEAFF. The CDR3, as DNA: TGTGCCAGCAGTTACCCCACGACAGGGTCCGAAGCTTTCTTT.

The sample holds many counts of this clonotype. The chain has TRBV27 and TRBJ1-5; 9 bases match TRBD1. The trim removed 10 bases at V and 6 bases at J, leaving 4 bases unmatched. This CDR3 region has 12 residues. CDR1 and CDR2 (germline): MNHEY, SMNVEV (reference sequence). CDR3 coding DNA: TGTGCCAAAACAGGGGGCGGTCAGCCCCAGCATTTT. This encodes CAKTGGGQPQHF.

This clonotype was seen a few times. A much larger clonotype is one base distant, so this may be a read error. J is TRBJ2-7 and V is TRBV6-1, with 7 bases identical to TRBD2. Germline lookup yields CDR1 MNHNS and CDR2 SASEGT. The CDR3 length is 14 residues. Germline trimming cut 6 bases from V and 6 bases from J; bases unmatched to any gene: 11. As DNA, the CDR3 is TGTGCCAGCAGGGCCCCTGGCGGGAGCACCGAGCAGTACGTC. Protein sequence: CASRAPGGSTEQYV.

Ten or more counts support this clonotype. The rearrangement joins TRBV4-3 to TRBJ1-1; D might be TRBD1 (6 bases). The germline V gene encodes CDR1 LGHNA and CDR2 YSLEER. The V end was cut by 1 base, the J end by 6 bases, with 15 bases between. The CDR3 contains 15 residues. This chain's CDR3 is CASSQGRGGMAEAFF. CDR3 DNA: TGCGCCAGCAGCCAAGGAAGGGGGGGAATGGCTGAAGCTTTCTTT.

This clonotype has just a few counts. This chain connects TRBV4-1 to TRBJ1-2, with D uncertain. The germline gives CDR1 MGHRA, CDR2 YSYEKL. The CDR3 is 14 amino acids. Trimming stripped 2 bases from V and 4 bases from J, with 11 bases between. In DNA, the CDR3 is TGCGCCAGCAGCCAATTACTGAGTTCCTATGGCTACACCTTC. Translation gives CASSQLLSSYGYTF.

This clonotype came up many times. The chain recombines TRBV30 with TRBJ2-5; D remains ambiguous. The germline CDR1 and CDR2 sequences are GTSNPN and SVGIG (reference sequence). CDR3 size: 13 residues. V shed 4 bases and J shed 2 bases, with 11 bases lying between them. The CDR3 region is CAWTPKDQETQYF. In DNA, the CDR3 is TGTGCCTGGACACCCAAAGATCAAGAGACCCAGTACTTC.

This clonotype showed up many times. In DNA form, the CDR3 reads TGTGCCAGCAGCCCGGGACAGGAACCTCAGCCCCAGCATTTT. Translated: CASSPGQEPQPQHF. This chain joins TRBV6-1 and TRBJ1-5; 8 positions match TRBD1. The CDR3 has 14 amino acids. The ends lost 6 bases at V and 6 bases at J; junction bases unmatched: 7. The V gene's germline CDR1 is MNHNS and CDR2 SASEGT.

In regard to this clonotype: An end of the junction differs from the germline gene, which may be a read error. This sequence joins TRBV12-3 or TRBV12-4 and TRBJ2-5; 10 nucleotides match TRBD2. CDR3 length equals 18 residues. The CDR3 is CAISDSRGFLAGEETQYF. In nucleotides, the CDR3 is TGTGCCATCAGTGATAGTCGGGGATTTCTAGCGGGAGAGGAGACCCAGTACTTC.